This TCR beta chain came from a study of blood T cell repertoires in COVID-19. Overall study: COVID-19 samples collected from the United States, Italy and Spain covered acute and convalescent phases. Nucleic acid was either cDNA or gDNA, and it came from T cells, B-cell-depleted T cells, or PBMCs.

The CDR3 length is 13 residues. CDR1 and CDR2 (germline): SGHTA, FQGTGA. V lost 1 base and J lost 7, with 8 bases in between. Methods used by the authors: Counts of nucleated cells, estimated from reference gene primer amplification, were obtained. Method: immunoSEQ multiplex PCR; TCRdb's copy keeps in-frame clones and lacks some. V and J calls and clone size come straight from that table; D and trimming were deduced from the DNA. The profile shows 84,000 or so clones, around 92% of them singletons. The chain couples TRBV7-3 to TRBJ2-1; D gene unclear. The sequenced sample was peripheral blood. The receptor's source is a woman in her sixties or seventies with active COVID-19. For the CDR3, the DNA is TGTGCCAGCAGCTTAAATCGGTGGAATGAGCAGTTCTTC. Its translation is CASSLNRWNEQFF.